One and the same sample provided the 20 T cell receptor beta chains below, sequenced in a study of T cells in Graves' hyperthyroidism and ophthalmopathy. Amplification of TCR beta CDR3 regions used RNA as the template. The primer set for the first-round RT-PCR of the TCR CDR3 was HTBI. MiXCR, run by TCRdb on the multiplex PCR reads, gives a single entry per CDR3 protein. The sample lists some 98,000 distinct CDR3 sequences; roughly 39% were seen once. The specimen sequenced was peripheral blood or thyroid tissue (not recorded which). The receptors originated from a woman aged 25-40 years with Graves' hyperthyroidism.

The DNA of the CDR3 is TGCAGTGCTAGTCTCGGCGGGGAGCAGTACTTC. This translates into CSASLGGEQYF. The gene calls are TRBV20-1 and TRBJ2-7; a possible D gene is TRBD2 (5 bases). The CDR3 runs 11 residues. CDR1 is DFQATT, CDR2 SNEGSKA, per germline (reference sequence). V lost 3 bases, J lost 7 bases, and 10 bases lay in between.

In its sample, this clonotype was seen many times. The V gene is TRBV2, the J gene TRBJ1-3; 10 nucleotides align to TRBD1. The CDR3 extends over 16 amino acids. CDR1 is SNHLY and CDR2 is FYNNEI in the germline V gene. With V trimmed by 5 bases and J by 0 bases, 4 bases remained unmatched. CDR3 coding DNA: TGTGCCAGCAGTTGGGGACAGGGGCTCTCTGGAAACACCATATATTTT. Its translation is CASSWGQGLSGNTIYF.

This clonotype was seen many times. The chain joins TRBV20-1 to TRBJ2-3; TRBD2 matches 7 bases. The V segment lost 5 bases and the J segment 4 bases; nucleotides outside the gene matches: 15. Per the germline V gene, CDR1 is DFQATT and CDR2 is SNEGSKA (reference sequence). The CDR3 has 16 residues. The CDR3 DNA follows: TGCAGTGCTGCCGGAGTCGGCGCGGGAGAAGCAGATACGCAGTATTTT. Protein sequence: CSAAGVGAGEADTQYF.

This clonotype came up many times. The gene calls are TRBV5-5 and TRBJ1-5; 10 bases match TRBD1. Germline CDR1 and CDR2: SGHKS and YYEKEE (reference sequence). This CDR3 is built from 16 residues. J gave up 5 bases and V 0 bases, and 5 bases lay outside the gene matches. CDR3 DNA: TGTGCCAGCAGCTTGGGAACAGGGACAGGGGATCAGCCCCAGCATTTT. Its translation: CASSLGTGTGDQPQHF.

Ten or more counts support this clonotype. This chain links TRBV2 with TRBJ2-2, with D possibly being TRBD1 (5 bases). Germline CDR1 is SNHLY and CDR2 is FYNNEI. CDR3 length: 16 residues. V was shortened by 6 bases and J by 4 bases, with 18 bases between the two germline ends. The CDR3 loop is CASRVRSGPATGELFF. As DNA, the CDR3 is TGTGCCAGCAGGGTGCGGTCAGGGCCGGCCACCGGGGAGCTGTTTTTT.

At least ten counts were recorded for this clonotype. The chain joins TRBV7-2 to TRBJ2-3; D is ambiguous. This CDR3 is built from 14 residues. Germline V gene lookup returns CDR1 SGHTA and CDR2 FQGNSA. V gave up 5 bases and J gave up 4 bases, with 13 bases separating them. CDR3 in amino acids: CASSKRIISDTQYF. The CDR3 region has the DNA TGTGCCAGCAGCAAAAGAATAATATCAGATACGCAGTATTTT.

As concerns this clonotype: Since a much larger clone is just one base distant, this may be a read error. The conserved final phenylalanine or tryptophan is absent from the CDR3, which likely points to a read error. The rearrangement joins TRBV18 to TRBJ1-1; D not resolved. The CDR3 covers 14 residues. Germline loops: CDR1 KGHSH, CDR2 LQKENI. Trimming pared 1 base from V and 0 bases from J, leaving 6 bases between. CDR3 in amino acids: CASSPQSLNTEAFS. In DNA form, the CDR3 reads TGTGCCAGCTCACCACAATCCCTGAACACTGAAGCTTTCTCT.

The chain combines TRBV7-9 with TRBJ1-6; no clear D. V lost 5 bases, J lost 10 bases, and 12 bases lay in between. Looked up from germline, CDR1 is SEHNR and CDR2 is FQNEAQ (reference sequence). The CDR3 sequence is 13 residues long. The CDR3 loop reads CASSRAARSPLHF. The CDR3 DNA reads as TGTGCCAGCAGCCGCGCGGCGAGGTCACCCCTCCACTTT. Full variable domain (rest looked up from reference TRBV7-9 and TRBJ1-6): DTGVSQNPRHKITKRGQNVTFRCDPISEHNRLYWYRQTLGQGPEFLTYFQNEAQLEKSRLLSDRFSAERPKGSFSTLEIQRTEQGDSAMYLCASSRAARSPLHFGNGTRLTVT.

This chain uses TRBV10-3 with TRBJ2-7; TRBD1 is a possible D gene (5 bases). V was shortened by 4 bases and J by 5 bases, with 18 bases between the two germline ends. The germline V gene encodes CDR1 ENHRY and CDR2 SYGVKD. This CDR3 contains 15 residues. The CDR3 here is CAISGVGAAGDEQYF. The CDR3 DNA follows: TGTGCCATCAGTGGTGTAGGGGCCGCCGGAGACGAGCAGTACTTC.

This clonotype was found many times. The J gene is TRBJ1-5, the V gene TRBV7-6; perhaps TRBD1 as D (6 bases). The CDR3 covers 16 residues. Trimming pared 1 base from V and 4 bases from J, leaving 14 bases between. CDR1 SGHVS and CDR2 FNYEAQ come from the germline V gene. This chain's CDR3 is CASSLGPGVGNQPQHF. The DNA for the CDR3 is TGTGCCAGCAGCTTAGGTCCAGGGGTGGGTAATCAGCCCCAGCATTTT. The full variable domain, rest sourced from reference TRBV7-6 and TRBJ1-5, is GAGVSQSPRYKVTKRGQDVALRCDPISGHVSLYWYRQALGQGPEFLTYFNYEAQQDKSGLPNDRFSAERPEGSISTLTIQRTEQRDSAMYRCASSLGPGVGNQPQHFGDGTRLSIL.

Comment on this clonotype: A much more abundant neighbour one base away suggests this may be a read error. The chain carries TRBV4-1 and TRBJ2-3; 10 bases map to TRBD2. CDR1 and CDR2 from the germline V gene are MGHRA and YSYEKL. The CDR3 extends over 19 amino acids. In DNA, the CDR3 is TGCGCCAGCAGCCAAGAAGTAGGACTAGCGGTTCCCGGGGGGGATACGCGGTATTTT. It codes for CASSQEVGLAVPGGDTRYF.

In its sample, this clonotype was seen many times. The chain links TRBV4-1 to TRBJ2-7, with TRBD2 matching over 10 bases. The CDR3 totals 18 residues. CDR1 and CDR2 (germline): MGHRA, YSYEKL. The V gene end was trimmed by 0 bases and the J gene end by 2 bases; junction bases not matched to a gene: 10. The CDR3 nucleotides are TGCGCCAGCAGCCAAGAAGGAGGGCTAGCGGGAGTCCCCTACGAGCAGTACTTC. Amino acid sequence: CASSQEGGLAGVPYEQYF.

The chain has TRBV6-6 and TRBJ2-7; TRBD1 agrees at 8 bases. This CDR3 region has 11 residues. V shed 4 bases and J 9 bases; nucleotides not matched to a gene: 2. Germline V gene sequence: CDR1 MNHNY, CDR2 SVGAGI (reference sequence). The CDR3: CASSFTGGQYF. Written as DNA, the CDR3 is TGTGCCAGCAGTTTCACAGGGGGGCAGTACTTC.

This clonotype was recorded many times. CDR3 coding DNA: TGTGCCAGCAGCTTTGGGGGCACGGATTCACCCCTCCACTTT. Translated: CASSFGGTDSPLHF. The rearrangement uses TRBV7-3 and TRBJ1-6; maybe TRBD1 (6 bases). The CDR3 loop spans 14 amino acids. Trimming shortened V by 3 bases and J by 8 bases, and 11 bases separated the two germline ends. Per germline, CDR1 SGHTA and CDR2 FQGTGA.

On this clonotype itself: A read error may explain this, as a much larger clone is one base away. CDR3 sequence (DNA): TGTGCCAGCAGCCAACGGACAGACCGCATTAATGAAAAACTGTTTTTT. Protein product: CASSQRTDRINEKLFF. This sequence joins TRBV28 and TRBJ1-4; perhaps TRBD1 as D (6 bases). This CDR3 has 16 residues. Germline-derived CDR1 and CDR2 are MDHEN and SYDVKM. The V end was cut by 6 bases, the J end by 4 bases, with 18 bases between.

The genes are TRBV7-8 and TRBJ2-7, with 10 bases fitting TRBD2. Germline V CDR1 and CDR2: SGHVS, FQNEAQ. Trimming took 5 bases from V and 3 from J; bases not matched to a gene: 7. This CDR3 has 15 residues. CDR3 bases: TGTGCCAGCAGCAGAACTAGCGGGATACTCTACGAGCAGTACTTC. Its translation is CASSRTSGILYEQYF.

V gene TRBV7-2 combines with J gene TRBJ1-2; D unclear. Trimming left V 8 bases short and J 6 bases short, with 16 bases between. CDR1 SGHTA and CDR2 FQGNSA come from the germline V gene. The CDR3 is made up of 13 amino acids. The CDR3, as DNA: TGTGCCAGCTCGTCCGGGATAGAGAATGGCTACACCTTC. This sequence encodes CASSSGIENGYTF.

Notes on this clonotype: This may arise from a read error, as a much more abundant clone is one base away. This chain joins TRBV16 and TRBJ1-4; D gene ambiguous. CDR1 KGHSY and CDR2 FQNENV come from the germline V gene. The CDR3 is made up of 12 amino acids. CDR3 DNA sequence: TGTGCCAACACCCGGAGCGGTGAAAAACTGTCTTTT. It encodes CANTRSGEKLSF.

Ten or more counts support this clonotype. The genes are TRBV7-2 and TRBJ1-5, with D tentatively TRBD1 (5 bases). The CDR3 consists of 15 residues. The V end lost 1 base, the J end lost 2 bases, and 9 bases lay between the germline ends. Germline CDR1 and CDR2: SGHTA and FQGNSA. DNA for the CDR3: TGTGCCAGCAGCTTAGTGGACAACGGCAATCAGCCCCAGCATTTT. Residues: CASSLVDNGNQPQHF.

About this clonotype itself: The junction departs from germline at one end; a sequencing error may be responsible. The genes are TRBV7-3 and TRBJ1-1; 7 bases are a match to TRBD1. Germline loops: CDR1 SGHTA, CDR2 FQGTGA. This CDR3 region has 17 residues. The CDR3 region has the DNA TGTGCCGGCAGTCATCGCCCCGGGACAGTCCTGAACACTGAAGCTTTCTTT. As protein: CAGSHRPGTVLNTEAFF.